Listed below are T cell receptor beta chains from one sample, sequenced in a study of monozygotic twins with inflammatory bowel disease. TCRdb re-analyzed the 5' RACE reads; it lists each CDR3 protein once, without DNA. The sample holds about 330,000 distinct CDR3 sequences. The material sequenced was blood. These receptors all come from a human donor with ulcerative colitis or Crohn's disease, or a healthy co-twin of an affected twin (not recorded which). Both conserved end residues are part of each CDR3.

V	J	CDR3
TRBV10-3	TRBJ2-7	CAISETRGYSYEQYF
TRBV4-1	TRBJ2-7	CASSQGPLGLAGAEQYF
TRBV28	TRBJ2-5	CASSLGQGYQETQYF
TRBV10-1	TRBJ2-1	CASSESKPSREQFF
TRBV28	TRBJ1-4	CASSDLGEKLFF
TRBV18	TRBJ2-2	CASSPTQSFTGELFF
TRBV28	TRBJ2-1	CASSPLVNREQFF
TRBV12-3/TRBV12-4	TRBJ1-5	CASSLSPHQPQHF
TRBV10-3	TRBJ2-7	CAISSPTSGTSYEQYF
TRBV18	TRBJ1-5	CASSPGGAPNQPQHF
TRBV20-1	TRBJ2-2	CSARVHGAQARELFF
TRBV5-6	TRBJ1-5	CASSRFGGGNQPQHF
TRBV5-1	TRBJ1-1	CASSVTGTGLNTEAFF
TRBV2	TRBJ2-7	CASSRQGTKTEQYF
TRBV12-3/TRBV12-4	TRBJ1-2	CASSLEAQEGGYTF
TRBV7-8	TRBJ1-6	CASSSQRGQGKSPLHF
TRBV5-4	TRBJ1-5	CASSSNLVITSVSNQPQHF
TRBV7-9	TRBJ1-2	CASSLSDRDNYGYTF
TRBV4-1	TRBJ1-1	CASSQVLKSTEAFF
TRBV30	TRBJ2-7	CAWKGQDYEQYF
TRBV4-1	TRBJ1-3	CASSRDRGTGNTIYF
TRBV28	TRBJ2-7	CASSSLGSGGSYEQYF
TRBV4-1	TRBJ2-1	CASSPGSAGQPEFF
TRBV2	TRBJ2-5	CASSPTPTGETQYF
TRBV5-1	TRBJ2-7	CASSADSGTSYEQYF
TRBV28	TRBJ2-3	CATGEGQPGTDTQYF
TRBV20-1	TRBJ2-3	CSASTRGDRTDTQYF
TRBV12-3/TRBV12-4	TRBJ1-3	CASSRGGNTIYF
TRBV9	TRBJ1-1	CASSLHGTEYTEAFF
TRBV20-1	TRBJ2-7	CSAREGNSEQYF
TRBV18	TRBJ1-4	CASSPKVEKLFF
TRBV20-1	TRBJ2-4	CSARIPSKNIQYF
TRBV7-2	TRBJ2-2	CASNDPGLAGMGELFF
TRBV12-3/TRBV12-4	TRBJ2-2	CASTPRLNTGELFF
TRBV6-5	TRBJ1-1	CASTHGTEAFF
TRBV12-3/TRBV12-4	TRBJ1-5	CASSLIAGQPQHF
TRBV9	TRBJ2-1	CASSVSSGTYNEQFF
TRBV5-1	TRBJ2-7	CASSLTGSTYF
TRBV29-1	TRBJ2-1	CSSYSGSGNNEQFF
TRBV18	TRBJ1-1	CASSPPTGASTEAFF